The rows below give T cell receptor beta chains drawn from one sample of a study of identifying expanded T cells in peripheral blood. The data were produced by immunoSEQ multiplex PCR, yet TCRdb's version contains in-frame clones alone and is incomplete. The data show under 90,000 clones, with 89% seen just once and approximately 2.8% held by the top ten. Material for sequencing was blood. All receptors come from a person aged 18-69 years in good health. Both conserved end residues are part of each CDR3. Fields, in order: J gene, D gene, clone size, V gene, CDR3 protein, CDR3 DNA. The D gene is left open where the match is weak. Clone size appears in some rows only: once, few, many, or a class for an expanded clone.

>TRBJ2-3|.|.|TRBV7-6
CASSLRTDTQYF
TGTGCCAGCAGCTTACGGACAGATACGCAGTATTTT
>TRBJ1-6|.|.|TRBV11-2
CASSLVRVHNSPLHF
TGTGCCAGCAGCTTAGTCAGGGTCCATAATTCACCCCTCCACTTT
>TRBJ1-1|TRBD1|.|TRBV2
CASRSGQRATEAFF
TGTGCCAGCAGATCGGGACAGCGCGCGACTGAAGCTTTCTTT
>TRBJ2-7|.|.|TRBV6-5
CASSYGPTYEQYF
TGTGCCAGCAGTTACGGACCGACCTACGAGCAGTACTTC
>TRBJ2-7|.|.|TRBV7-2
CASSLTNGQYF
TGTGCCAGCAGCCTTACAAACGGGCAGTACTTC
>TRBJ1-1|TRBD1|.|TRBV11-3
CASSLVLSRIDRDAFF
TGTGCCAGCAGCTTAGTTTTGAGCCGTATAGACAGGGACGCTTTCTTT
>TRBJ1-5|TRBD1|.|TRBV6-1
CASSEEITGGGQPQHF
TGTGCCAGCAGTGAAGAGATCACAGGGGGAGGTCAGCCCCAGCATTTT
>TRBJ2-1|.|.|TRBV11-3
CASSLGYPNEQFF
TGTGCCAGCAGCTTAGGTTACCCCAATGAGCAGTTCTTC
>TRBJ1-5|.|.|TRBV28
CASEEIGKYNQPQHF
TGTGCCAGCGAGGAGATAGGGAAATACAATCAGCCCCAGCATTTT
>TRBJ2-7|.|.|TRBV28
CASSTSSGLNFYEQYF
TGTGCCAGCAGCACGAGTTCGGGACTCAACTTCTACGAGCAGTACTTC
>TRBJ2-3|.|.|TRBV14
CASSLGAGAPLDTQYF
TGTGCCAGCAGCCTGGGCGCCGGGGCCCCTCTGGATACGCAGTATTTT
>TRBJ1-3|.|.|TRBV30
CAWSVTGGNTIYF
TGTGCCTGGAGTGTCACAGGAGGAAACACCATATATTTT
>TRBJ1-5|.|.|TRBV2
CASSKGQNQPQHF
TGTGCCAGCAGTAAGGGACAAAATCAGCCCCAGCATTTT
>TRBJ2-7|TRBD1|.|TRBV28
CASKYTGTGHEQYF
TGTGCCAGCAAGTATACCGGGACAGGGCACGAGCAGTACTTC
>TRBJ2-3|.|.|TRBV5-4
CASSPMAKTFPISTDTQYF
TGTGCCAGCAGCCCCATGGCGAAAACCTTCCCTATTAGCACAGATACGCAGTATTTT
>TRBJ1-4|TRBD1|.|TRBV5-4
CASSLAGGEGEKLFF
TGTGCCAGCAGCTTGGCAGGGGGCGAGGGCGAAAAACTGTTTTTT
>TRBJ2-7|.|few|TRBV6-5
CARCSGYEQYF
TGTGCCAGATGTAGCGGCTACGAGCAGTACTTC
>TRBJ1-2|.|.|TRBV6-5
CASSPGGVYGYTF
TGTGCCAGCAGCCCCGGGGGAGTCTATGGCTACACCTTC
>TRBJ1-1|TRBD1|.|TRBV10-3
CAISESPEGARAFF
TGTGCCATCAGTGAGTCTCCGGAGGGGGCCAGAGCTTTCTTT
>TRBJ1-1|.|.|TRBV11-2
CASSNLFDGTEAFF
TGTGCCAGCAGCAACCTATTTGACGGCACTGAAGCTTTCTTT
>TRBJ2-1|.|.|TRBV11-3
CASSRTPGGEQFF
TGTGCCAGCAGCAGGACCCCCGGGGGTGAGCAGTTCTTC
>TRBJ2-1|TRBD2|.|TRBV5-4
CASSHHSGTSGRGQFF
TGTGCCAGCAGCCATCATTCGGGGACTAGCGGGAGGGGTCAGTTCTTC